This T cell receptor beta chain was profiled in a study of T cells in Graves' hyperthyroidism and ophthalmopathy. This clonotype has a count of ten or more. What it binds is not known. Overall study results and limits: Blood samples included most of the expanded thyroid clonotypes exceeding 0.001.

Germline V gene lookup returns CDR1 DFQATT and CDR2 SNEGSKA (reference sequence). This CDR3 has 14 residues. V lost 5 bases, J lost 2 bases, and 6 bases stayed unmatched. Amplified regions were TCR beta CDR3 sequences from RNA transcripts. The TCR CDR3 first-round RT-PCR relied on the HTBI primer set. TCRdb called the multiplex PCR reads again in MiXCR, with one record for every CDR3 protein. The data show some 770,000 distinct CDR3 sequences, around 17% seen once. The PBMCs had their origin in 10 ml of fresh peripheral blood. The rearrangement links TRBV20-1 to TRBJ1-2; 9 bases are shared with TRBD1. The clonotype originates from a man aged 18 to 30 with Graves' hyperthyroidism. Sequenced: blood. For the CDR3, the DNA is TGCAGTGCTGAATCCGGGACAGGGAACTATGGCTACACCTTC. This encodes CSAESGTGNYGYTF.